The clone carrying this T cell receptor beta chain has just a few counts. Its antigen is undetermined. The data are from a study of beta chain features in type 1 diabetes. Whole-study findings and limits: Shorter TCRB CDR3s, moderately but significantly so, were found in Type 1 diabetes patients in all four CD4+ subsets. Patients showed naive, central memory and Treg TCRB repertoires that appeared more similar than those of healthy donors.

Expressed TCRB transcripts were sequenced, since all the RNA that had been isolated was reverse transcribed. An average roughly 3.6 million reads came from naive, central memory and regulatory T cell samples. Produced via immunoSEQ multiplex PCR; TCRdb's table is partial and in-frame only. The sample carries 600,000 or so clones, 9.5% to 15% recorded once. This clonotype originated in a man aged 30 to 39 with type 1 diabetes. Sequenced material: naive CD4+ T cells from blood.

The CDR3 is CASSKVNQPQHF. Written as DNA, the CDR3 is TGTGCCAGCAGCAAGGTTAATCAGCCCCAGCATTTT. The chain employs TRBV5-5 and TRBJ1-5; D is ambiguous. CDR3 size: 12 residues. Trimming took off 4 bases at V and 4 bases at J, with 6 bases between the two ends. Looked up from germline, CDR1 is SGHKS and CDR2 is YYEKEE (reference sequence). Using reference TRBV5-5 and TRBJ1-5 for the parts outside the CDR3, the full variable domain is DAGVTQSPTHLIKTRGQQVTLRCSPISGHKSVSWYQQVLGQGPQFIFQYYEKEERGRGNFPDRFSARQFPNYSSELNVNALLLGDSALYLCASSKVNQPQHFGDGTRLSIL.